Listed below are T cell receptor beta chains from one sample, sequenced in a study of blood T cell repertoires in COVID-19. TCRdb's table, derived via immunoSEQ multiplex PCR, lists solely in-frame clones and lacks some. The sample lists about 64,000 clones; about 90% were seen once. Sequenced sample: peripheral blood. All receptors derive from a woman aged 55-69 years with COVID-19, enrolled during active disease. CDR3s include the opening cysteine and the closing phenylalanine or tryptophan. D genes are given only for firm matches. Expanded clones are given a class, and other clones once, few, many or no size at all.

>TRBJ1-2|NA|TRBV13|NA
CASSLERGSYGYTF
TGTGCCAGCAGCTTAGAACGGGGTAGCTATGGCTACACCTTC
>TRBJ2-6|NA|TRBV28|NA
CASSFQSDARGTGANVLTF
TGTGCCAGCAGTTTCCAGAGCGACGCGAGGGGGACTGGGGCCAACGTCCTGACTTTC
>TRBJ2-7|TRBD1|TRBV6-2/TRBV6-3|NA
CASSSTTGAPYEQYF
TGTGCCAGCAGTTCCACGACAGGGGCCCCCTACGAGCAGTACTTC
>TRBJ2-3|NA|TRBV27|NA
CASSLLGADTQYF
TGTGCCAGCAGTTTACTAGGGGCAGATACGCAGTATTTT
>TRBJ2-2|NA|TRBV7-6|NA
CASSLDQGANTGELFF
TGTGCCAGCAGCTTAGACCAGGGCGCGAACACCGGGGAGCTGTTTTTT
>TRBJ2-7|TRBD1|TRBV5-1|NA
CASSLGQGATAGEQYF
TGCGCCAGCAGCTTGGGCCAGGGGGCTACGGCCGGCGAGCAGTACTTC
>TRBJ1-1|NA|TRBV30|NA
CAWSVPGMSEAFF
TGTGCCTGGAGTGTACCGGGAATGTCTGAAGCTTTCTTT
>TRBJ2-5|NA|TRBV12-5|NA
CASRQGGRETQYF
TGTGCTAGTCGCCAGGGAGGTCGGGAGACCCAGTACTTC
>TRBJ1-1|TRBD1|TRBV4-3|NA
CASSLGTGGTEAFF
TGCGCCAGCAGCCTAGGGACAGGGGGCACTGAAGCTTTCTTT
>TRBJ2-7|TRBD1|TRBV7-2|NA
CASSQGQGVFYEQYF
TGTGCCAGCAGCCAAGGACAGGGGGTGTTTTACGAGCAGTACTTC
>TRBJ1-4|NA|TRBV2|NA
CASTRRSNEKLFF
TGTGCCAGCACACGACGGAGTAATGAAAAACTGTTTTTT
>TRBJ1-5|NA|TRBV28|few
CASSFPSPSQHF
TGTGCCAGCAGTTTCCCCTCCCCGTCCCAGCATTTT
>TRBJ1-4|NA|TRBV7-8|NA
CASSRTMNEKLFF
TGTGCCAGCAGCCGCACAATGAATGAAAAACTGTTTTTT
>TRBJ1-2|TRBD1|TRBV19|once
CASQDGTGRGTSF
TGTGCCAGCCAAGACGGGACAGGGAGAGGAACAAGCTTC
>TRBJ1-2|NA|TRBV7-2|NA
CASSLTVGQFGGYTF
TGTGCCAGCAGCTTAACCGTTGGGCAATTTGGCGGCTACACCTTC
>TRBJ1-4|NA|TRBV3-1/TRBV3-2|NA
CASRVRGEKLFF
TGTGCCAGCCGGGTACGAGGAGAAAAACTGTTTTTT
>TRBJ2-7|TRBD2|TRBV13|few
CASSSRLAGHYEQYF
TGTGCCAGCAGCTCCCGACTAGCGGGGCATTACGAGCAGTACTTC
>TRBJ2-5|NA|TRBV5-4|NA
CASSPRAGVQETQYF
TGTGCCAGCAGCCCTAGGGCGGGCGTACAAGAGACCCAGTACTTC
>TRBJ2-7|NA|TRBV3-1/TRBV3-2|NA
CASSRGTWSSYEQYF
TGTGCCAGCAGCCGTGGGACATGGTCGTCCTACGAGCAGTACTTC
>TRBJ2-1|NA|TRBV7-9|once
CASSLETSLSYNEQFF
TGTGCCAGCAGCTTAGAGACTTCCCTCTCCTACAATGAGCAGTTCTTC
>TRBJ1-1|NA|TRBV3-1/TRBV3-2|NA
CASSQGAARGEAFF
TGTGCCAGCAGCCAGGGGGCGGCTCGGGGCGAAGCTTTCTTT
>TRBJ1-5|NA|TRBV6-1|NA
CASREELTHNQPQHF
TGTGCCAGCAGAGAAGAACTAACCCATAATCAGCCCCAGCATTTT
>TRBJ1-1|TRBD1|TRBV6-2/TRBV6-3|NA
CASSRQGAIAFF
TGTGCCAGCAGTCGACAGGGGGCGATTGCTTTCTTT
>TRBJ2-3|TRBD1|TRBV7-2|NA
CASSEGQGFTDTQYF
TGTGCCAGCAGCGAGGGACAGGGGTTCACAGATACGCAGTATTTT
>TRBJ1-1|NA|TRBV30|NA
CAWNTNTEAFF
TGTGCCTGGAACACGAACACTGAAGCTTTCTTT
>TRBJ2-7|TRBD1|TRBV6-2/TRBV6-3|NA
CASSRPGTGTYEQYF
TGTGCCAGCAGTCGCCCCGGGACAGGGACCTACGAGCAGTACTTC
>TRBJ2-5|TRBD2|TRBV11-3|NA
CASSFRLAGGRETQYF
TGTGCCAGCAGCTTTCGACTAGCGGGGGGGAGGGAGACCCAGTACTTC
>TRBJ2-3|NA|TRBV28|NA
CASSPAVGRDLDTQYF
TGTGCCAGCAGCCCTGCCGTGGGGCGGGATTTGGATACGCAGTATTTT
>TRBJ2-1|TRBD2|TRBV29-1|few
CSVEALGLAGDYNEQFF
TGCAGCGTTGAAGCCCTGGGACTAGCGGGGGACTACAATGAGCAGTTCTTC
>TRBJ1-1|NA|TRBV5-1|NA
CASSFQGSNTEAFF
TGCGCCAGCAGCTTCCAGGGTTCGAACACTGAAGCTTTCTTT
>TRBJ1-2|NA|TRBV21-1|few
CASSSGRGRWYGYTF
TGTGCCAGCAGTTCCGGGAGGGGCCGGTGGTATGGCTACACCTTC
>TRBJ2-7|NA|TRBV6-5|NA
CASSYPDSVYYEQYF
TGTGCCAGCAGTTACCCCGACAGCGTATACTACGAGCAGTACTTC
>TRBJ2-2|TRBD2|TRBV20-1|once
CSASGGGATGELFF
TGCAGTGCTAGTGGCGGGGGGGCCACCGGGGAGCTGTTTTTT
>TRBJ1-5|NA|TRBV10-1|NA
CASSSGEAGNQPQHF
TGCGCCAGCAGTTCAGGGGAAGCGGGCAATCAGCCCCAGCATTTT
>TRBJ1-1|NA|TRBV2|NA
CASSELGTNTEAFF
TGTGCCAGCAGTGAACTAGGCACAAACACTGAAGCTTTCTTT
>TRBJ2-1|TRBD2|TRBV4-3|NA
CASSPGGLARGGEQFF
TGCGCCAGCAGCCCCGGGGGACTAGCTAGGGGAGGTGAGCAGTTCTTC
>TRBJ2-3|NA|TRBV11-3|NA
CASSDGRDRATDTQYF
TGTGCCAGCAGCGACGGGAGGGACAGGGCGACAGATACGCAGTATTTT
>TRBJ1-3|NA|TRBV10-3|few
CAISGGRTGNTIYF
TGTGCCATCAGCGGAGGGAGAACTGGAAACACCATATATTTT
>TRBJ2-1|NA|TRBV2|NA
CASSPSYEQFF
TGTGCCAGCAGTCCCTCCTATGAGCAGTTCTTC
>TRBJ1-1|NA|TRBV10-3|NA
CAISESTETNTEAFF
TGTGCCATCAGTGAGTCGACAGAAACCAACACTGAAGCTTTCTTT
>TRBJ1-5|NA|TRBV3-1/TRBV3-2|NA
CASSLGQNQPQHF
TGTGCCAGCAGCCTTGGACAGAATCAGCCCCAGCATTTT
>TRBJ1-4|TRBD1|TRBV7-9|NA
CASSLGPGQPNEKLFF
TGTGCCAGCAGCTTAGGTCCGGGACAGCCTAATGAAAAACTGTTTTTT
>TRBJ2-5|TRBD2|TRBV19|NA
CASSILSGAGETQYF
TGTGCCAGTAGTATATTAAGCGGGGCGGGAGAGACCCAGTACTTC
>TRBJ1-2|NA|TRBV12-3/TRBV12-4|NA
CASSSGAYGYTF
TGTGCCAGCAGTTCCGGAGCCTATGGCTACACCTTC
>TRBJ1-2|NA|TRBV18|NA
CASSLRGLGYTF
TGTGCCAGCTCACTTAGGGGCCTTGGCTACACCTTC
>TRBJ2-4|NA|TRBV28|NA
CASSEAAVNIQYF
TGTGCCAGCAGTGAGGCAGCAGTAAACATTCAGTACTTC
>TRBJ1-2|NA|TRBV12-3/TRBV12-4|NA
CASSLGYAYGYTF
TGTGCCAGCAGTTTGGGCTACGCCTATGGCTACACCTTC
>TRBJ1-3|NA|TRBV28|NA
CASSPWSGIDTIYF
TGTGCCAGCAGTCCCTGGTCGGGTATTGACACCATATATTTT